The 7 T cell receptor beta chains listed next were all sequenced from one sample in a study of blood T cells in healthy people across ages. A sample-barcoded 5' primer and a J-beta primer mix were used in a second PCR of roughly 7 to 11 cycles. Each CDR3 protein is one row after TCRdb ran MiXCR on the 5' RACE reads. Among roughly 800,000 distinct CDR3 sequences listed, 20% to 25% were seen once. These data are also associated with another study on T cells of mothers and their children.

The specimen was blood. Receptor source: a boy between 10 and 17 years old in good health.

The chain uses TRBV12-3 or TRBV12-4 and TRBJ2-3, with D perhaps matching TRBD2 (5 bases). Trimming removed 7 bases from V and 2 bases from J, with 16 bases in between. This CDR3 has 15 amino acids. DNA for the CDR3: TGTGCCAGCAATCCGGCGGGTGGGCCCACAGATACGCAGTATTTT. Translated, it gives CASNPAGGPTDTQYF.

There are a few counts of this clonotype. CDR3 nucleotides: TGTGCCAGCACATCTAGCGGGGCCGGGGAGCTGTTTTTT. Protein product: CASTSSGAGELFF. This chain connects TRBV2 to TRBJ2-2; 9 bases match TRBD2. CDR1 is SNHLY, CDR2 FYNNEI, per germline. J gave up 6 bases and V 7 bases, and 3 bases lay outside the gene matches. The CDR3 sequence is 13 residues long.

This chain connects TRBV12-3 or TRBV12-4 to TRBJ1-1; D not certain. The ends were cut back, 2 bases at V and 7 bases at J, with 8 bases in the middle. CDR3 length equals 12 residues. This chain's CDR3 is CASSLYEGEAFF. For the CDR3, the DNA is TGTGCCAGCAGTTTATATGAGGGTGAAGCTTTCTTT.

This clonotype was observed a few times. The V gene is TRBV29-1, the J gene TRBJ2-7; no clear D. The germline gives CDR1 SQVTM, CDR2 ANQGSEA. This CDR3 spans 13 amino acids. Trimming cost V 5 bases and J 1 base, with 12 bases left between them. CDR3: CSVLGSPSYEQYF. CDR3 coding DNA: TGCAGCGTTCTCGGCAGCCCGTCCTACGAGCAGTACTTC.

V usage is TRBV29-1 and J usage is TRBJ1-2; D is possibly TRBD1 (6 bases). V was pared by 7 bases and J by 0 bases, with 18 bases between. The germline V gene encodes CDR1 SQVTM and CDR2 ANQGSEA. The CDR3 has 15 residues. CDR3 DNA sequence: TGCAGCGGGCTCCTGCAGGGGCCAGCTAACTATGGCTACACCTTC. Residues: CSGLLQGPANYGYTF.

A few counts support this clonotype. The genes are TRBV4-3 and TRBJ1-6; no definite D call. With 0 bases removed from V and 0 bases from J, the gap between germline ends came to 3 bases. CDR1 LGHNA and CDR2 YSLEER come from the germline V gene. The CDR3 is 15 residues long. The CDR3 DNA follows: TGCGCCAGCAGCCAAGACAGCTCCTATAATTCACCCCTCCACTTT. It encodes CASSQDSSYNSPLHF.

The CDR3 nucleotides read TGTGCCAGCAGCACTTTAACAGGGTTACCAGGTGGCTACACCTTC. It encodes CASSTLTGLPGGYTF. The chain has TRBV12-3 or TRBV12-4 and TRBJ1-2, with D maybe TRBD1 (6 bases). The CDR3 is 15 residues long. Deletions cut 6 bases from V and 7 bases from J, with 21 bases between.